The T cell receptor (beta chain) under discussion was sequenced for a study of T cells after somatic rescue of genetic block. The CDR3 extends over 16 amino acids. Germline values: CDR1 MGHRA, CDR2 YSYEKL. Trimming took 4 bases from V and 2 from J, leaving 14 bases between them. Measured with immunoSEQ multiplex PCR; TCRdb has only the in-frame clones, and not every one. The profile covers 70,000 or so clones, with 85% to 95% appearing a single time and roughly 3% taken by the ten largest. V usage is TRBV4-1 and J usage is TRBJ1-4; a possible D gene is TRBD1 (5 bases). Sequenced: peripheral blood mononuclear cells (PBMCs). The clonotype originates from a man in his forties. CDR3 amino acids: CASSPIAGRTNEKLFF. In DNA form, the CDR3 reads TGCGCCAGCAGCCCCATTGCAGGGAGGACTAATGAAAAACTGTTTTTT.